This note documents a single TCR beta chain sequence. Its antigen remains unidentified. TCRdb reprocessed the RACE reads via MiXCR and lists one record per CDR3 protein. The sample has some 38,000 distinct CDR3 sequences; 7.5% to 9% are singletons. This specimen belongs to a study of human T cells and chemical hapten exposure. Notes on the study in general: Sensitizing with DPC caused no change in TCRs above 1 in 1000 frequency. Given that the donors had alopecia, their immune response may differ from that seen in healthy people.

Documented time point: pre-sensitization, week 0. Treatment described: therapeutic diphenylcyclopropenone sensitization with weekly scalp DPC. Donation of samples came from alopecia patients who were 18 to 70 years old and suitable for DPC. Looked up from germline, CDR1 is SGHNT and CDR2 is YYREEE (reference sequence). The CDR3 is 16 residues long. V gave up 6 bases and J gave up 2 bases, with 20 bases separating them. The genes are TRBV5-4 and TRBJ2-5, with D unresolved. The material was whole blood, obtained in connection with sensitization to the hapten diphenylcyclopropenone (DPC). This sequence originates from a woman aged 45-65 years with alopecia areata. Some clones in this sample may be carry-over from other donors' samples. The CDR3 protein is CASNRMVCRVQETQYF. The CDR3 DNA reads TGTGCCAGCAACCGAATGGTATGCAGAGTACAAGAGACCCAGTACTTC.